The clone carrying this T cell receptor (beta chain) was counted between two and nine times. The germline V gene encodes CDR1 LGHNA and CDR2 YSLEER. This CDR3 has 13 amino acids. The V gene lost 2 bases and the J gene lost 4 bases, with 9 bases spanning the gap. This specimen comes from a study of blood T cell repertoires in COVID-19. On the study more broadly: Acute-phase and convalescent COVID-19 samples originated in the United States, Italy and Spain. T cells, B-cell-depleted T cells, or PBMCs provided the cDNA or gDNA that served as material.

Per the study methods: Amplification of reference gene primers was used by the study to estimate nucleated cell counts. Here immunoSEQ multiplex PCR was the method, and the copy in TCRdb shows in-frame clones only, minus some. V, J and clone size reflect that table, while D and trimming were determined from the DNA. Of around 62,000 clones listed, approximately 87% are singletons. Sequencing input: peripheral blood. This TCR came from a human donor in a cohort sampled during active COVID-19. V gene TRBV4-3 combines with J gene TRBJ2-7; perhaps TRBD1 as D (5 bases). The CDR3 here is CASSQNRKYEQYF. The DNA of the CDR3 is TGCGCCAGCAGCCAAAACAGGAAATACGAGCAGTACTTC.